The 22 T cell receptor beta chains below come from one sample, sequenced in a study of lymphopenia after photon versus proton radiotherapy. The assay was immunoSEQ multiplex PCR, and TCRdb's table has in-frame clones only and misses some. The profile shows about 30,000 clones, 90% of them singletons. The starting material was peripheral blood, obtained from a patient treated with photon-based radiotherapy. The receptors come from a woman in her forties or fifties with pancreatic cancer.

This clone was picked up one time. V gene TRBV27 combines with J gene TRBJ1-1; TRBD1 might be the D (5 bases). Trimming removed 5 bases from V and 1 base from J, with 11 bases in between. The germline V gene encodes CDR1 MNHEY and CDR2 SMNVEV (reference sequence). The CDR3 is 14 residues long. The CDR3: CASSRRGENTEAFF. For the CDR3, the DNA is TGTGCCAGCAGTCGCCGAGGGGAGAACACTGAAGCTTTCTTT.

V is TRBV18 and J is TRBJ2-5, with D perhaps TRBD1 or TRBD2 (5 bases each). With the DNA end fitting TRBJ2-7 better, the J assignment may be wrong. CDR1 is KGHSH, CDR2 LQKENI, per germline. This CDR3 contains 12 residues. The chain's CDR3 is CASSPGGYEQYF. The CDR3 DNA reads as TGTGCCAGCTCACCAGGGGGCTACGAGCAGTACTTC.

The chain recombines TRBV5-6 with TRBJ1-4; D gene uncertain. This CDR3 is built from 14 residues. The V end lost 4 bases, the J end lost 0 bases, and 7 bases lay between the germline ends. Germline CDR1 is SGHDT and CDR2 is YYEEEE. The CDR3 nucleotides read TGTGCCAGCAGCCCCGGTGCAACTAATGAAAAACTGTTTTTT. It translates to CASSPGATNEKLFF.

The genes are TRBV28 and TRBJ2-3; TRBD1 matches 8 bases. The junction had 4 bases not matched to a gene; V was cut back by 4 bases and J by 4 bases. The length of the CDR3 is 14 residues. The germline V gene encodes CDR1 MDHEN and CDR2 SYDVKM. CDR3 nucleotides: TGTGCCAGCAGTTCGACGACAGGGGCAGATACGCAGTATTTT. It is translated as CASSSTTGADTQYF. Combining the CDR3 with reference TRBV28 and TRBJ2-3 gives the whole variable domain DVKVTQSSRYLVKRTGEKVFLECVQDMDHENMFWYRQDPGLGLRLIYFSYDVKMKEKGDIPEGYSVSREKKERFSLILESASTNQTSMYLCASSSTTGADTQYFGPGTRLTVL.

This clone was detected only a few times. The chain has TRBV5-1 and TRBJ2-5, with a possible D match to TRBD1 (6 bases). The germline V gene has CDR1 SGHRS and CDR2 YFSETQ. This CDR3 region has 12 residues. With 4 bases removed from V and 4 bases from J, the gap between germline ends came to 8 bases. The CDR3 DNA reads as TGCGCCAGCAGCACGGACAGAGAGACCCAGTACTTC. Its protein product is CASSTDRETQYF.

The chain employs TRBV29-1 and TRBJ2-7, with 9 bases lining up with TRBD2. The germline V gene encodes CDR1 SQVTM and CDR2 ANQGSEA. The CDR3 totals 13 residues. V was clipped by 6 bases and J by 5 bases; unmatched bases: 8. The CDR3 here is CSVRGGGPHEQYF. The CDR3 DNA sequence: TGCAGCGTCCGCGGGGGGGGTCCCCACGAGCAGTACTTC.

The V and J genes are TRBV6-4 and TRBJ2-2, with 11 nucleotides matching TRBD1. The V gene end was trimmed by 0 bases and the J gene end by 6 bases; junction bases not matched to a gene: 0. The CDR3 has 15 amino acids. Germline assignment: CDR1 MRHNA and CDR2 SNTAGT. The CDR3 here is CASSDSGQGAGELFF. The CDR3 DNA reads TGTGCCAGCAGTGACTCGGGACAGGGGGCCGGGGAGCTGTTTTTT.

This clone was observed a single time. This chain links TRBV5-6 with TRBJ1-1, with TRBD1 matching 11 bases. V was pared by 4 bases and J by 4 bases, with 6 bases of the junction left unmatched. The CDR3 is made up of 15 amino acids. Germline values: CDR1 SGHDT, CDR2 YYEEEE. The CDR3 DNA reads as TGTGCCAGCAGCATGTACGGGACAGGGGGCACTGAAGCTTTCTTT. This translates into CASSMYGTGGTEAFF.

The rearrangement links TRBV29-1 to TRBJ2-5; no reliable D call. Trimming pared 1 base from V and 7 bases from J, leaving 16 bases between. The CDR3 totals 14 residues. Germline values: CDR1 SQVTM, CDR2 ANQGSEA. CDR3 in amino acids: CSVEATWEPRTQYF. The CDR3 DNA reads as TGCAGCGTTGAAGCTACTTGGGAACCACGGACCCAGTACTTC.

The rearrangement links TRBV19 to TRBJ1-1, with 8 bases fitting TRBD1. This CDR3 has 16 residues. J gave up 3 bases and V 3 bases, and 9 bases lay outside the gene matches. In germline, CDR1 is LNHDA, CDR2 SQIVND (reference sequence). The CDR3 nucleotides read TGTGCCAGTAGTATGCCCCTGGACAGGGTGTACACTGAAGCTTTCTTT. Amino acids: CASSMPLDRVYTEAFF.

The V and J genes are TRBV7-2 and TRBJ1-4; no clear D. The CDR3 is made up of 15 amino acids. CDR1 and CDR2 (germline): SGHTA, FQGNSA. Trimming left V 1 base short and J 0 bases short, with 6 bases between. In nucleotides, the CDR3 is TGTGCCAGCAGCTTAGATAGCGCAACTAATGAAAAACTGTTTTTT. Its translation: CASSLDSATNEKLFF.

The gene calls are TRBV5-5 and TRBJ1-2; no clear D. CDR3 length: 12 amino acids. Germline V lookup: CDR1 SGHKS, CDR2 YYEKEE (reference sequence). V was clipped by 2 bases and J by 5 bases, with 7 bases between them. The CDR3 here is CASSLGGYGYTF. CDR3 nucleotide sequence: TGTGCCAGCAGCTTAGGAGGATATGGCTACACCTTC.

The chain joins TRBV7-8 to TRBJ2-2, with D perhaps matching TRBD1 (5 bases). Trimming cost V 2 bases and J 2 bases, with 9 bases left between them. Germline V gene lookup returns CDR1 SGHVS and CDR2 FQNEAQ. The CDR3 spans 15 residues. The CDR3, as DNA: TGTGCCAGCAGCTTAACCAGGGCAAACACCGGGGAGCTGTTTTTT. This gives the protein CASSLTRANTGELFF.

As DNA, the CDR3 is TGTGCCAGCAGTTACCAGGGACTACCTTACGATACGCAGTATTTT. Amino acids: CASSYQGLPYDTQYF. V usage is TRBV28 and J usage is TRBJ2-3; 7 positions agree with TRBD2. CDR3 length equals 15 residues. Germline lookup yields CDR1 MDHEN and CDR2 SYDVKM. V lost 4 bases, J lost 6 bases, and 10 bases stayed unmatched.

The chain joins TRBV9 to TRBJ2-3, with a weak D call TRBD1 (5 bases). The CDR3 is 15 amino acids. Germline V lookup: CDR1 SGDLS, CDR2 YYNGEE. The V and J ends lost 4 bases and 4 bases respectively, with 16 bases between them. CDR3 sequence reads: CASSHSGGAPDTQYF. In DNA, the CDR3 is TGTGCCAGCAGCCACTCGGGTGGGGCCCCAGATACGCAGTATTTT.

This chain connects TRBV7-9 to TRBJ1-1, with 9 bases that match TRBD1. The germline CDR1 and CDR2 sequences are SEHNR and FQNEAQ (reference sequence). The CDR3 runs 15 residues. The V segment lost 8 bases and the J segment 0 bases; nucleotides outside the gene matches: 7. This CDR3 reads CASGLQGALNTEAFF. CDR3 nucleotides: TGTGCCAGCGGACTACAGGGGGCCCTGAACACTGAAGCTTTCTTT. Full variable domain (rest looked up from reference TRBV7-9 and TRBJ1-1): DTGVSQNPRHKITKRGQNVTFRCDPISEHNRLYWYRQTLGQGPEFLTYFQNEAQLEKSRLLSDRFSAERPKGSFSTLEIQRTEQGDSAMYLCASGLQGALNTEAFFGQGTRLTVV.

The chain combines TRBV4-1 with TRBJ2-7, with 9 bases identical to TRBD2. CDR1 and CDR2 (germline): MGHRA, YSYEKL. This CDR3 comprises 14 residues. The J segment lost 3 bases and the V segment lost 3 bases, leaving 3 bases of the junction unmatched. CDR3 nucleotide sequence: TGCGCCAGCAGCCAGGTGACTAGCGGCTACGAGCAGTACTTC. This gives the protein CASSQVTSGYEQYF.

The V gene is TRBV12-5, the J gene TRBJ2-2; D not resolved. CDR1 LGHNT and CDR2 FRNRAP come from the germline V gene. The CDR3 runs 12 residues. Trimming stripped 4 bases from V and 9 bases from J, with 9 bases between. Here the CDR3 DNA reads TGTGCTAGTGGTTCAGACTCACGGGAGCTGTTTTTT. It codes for CASGSDSRELFF. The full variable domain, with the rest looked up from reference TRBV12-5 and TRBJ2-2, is DARVTQTPRHKVTEMGQEVTMRCQPILGHNTVFWYRQTMMQGLELLAYFRNRAPLDDSGMPKDRFSAEMPDATLATLKIQPSEPRDSAVYFCASGSDSRELFFGEGSRLTVL.

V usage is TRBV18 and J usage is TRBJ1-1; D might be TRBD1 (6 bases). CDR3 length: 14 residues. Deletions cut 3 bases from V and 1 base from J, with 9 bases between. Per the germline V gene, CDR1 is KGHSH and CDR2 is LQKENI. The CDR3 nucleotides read TGTGCCAGCTCACCGGGACAACAGAACACTGAAGCTTTCTTT. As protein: CASSPGQQNTEAFF.

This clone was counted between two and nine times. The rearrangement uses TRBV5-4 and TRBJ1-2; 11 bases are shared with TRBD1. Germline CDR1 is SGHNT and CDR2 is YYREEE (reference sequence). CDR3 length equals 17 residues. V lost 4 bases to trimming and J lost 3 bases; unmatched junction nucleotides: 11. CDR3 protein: CASSLTGTGGFYYGYTF. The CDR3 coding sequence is TGTGCCAGCAGCCTTACCGGGACAGGGGGTTTCTACTATGGCTACACCTTC.

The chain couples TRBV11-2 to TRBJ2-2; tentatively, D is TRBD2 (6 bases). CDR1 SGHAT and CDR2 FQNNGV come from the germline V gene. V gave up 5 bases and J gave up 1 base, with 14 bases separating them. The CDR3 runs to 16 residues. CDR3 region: CASSLSGGGNTGELFF. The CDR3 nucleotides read TGTGCCAGCAGCCTTAGCGGTGGGGGGAACACCGGGGAGCTGTTTTTT.

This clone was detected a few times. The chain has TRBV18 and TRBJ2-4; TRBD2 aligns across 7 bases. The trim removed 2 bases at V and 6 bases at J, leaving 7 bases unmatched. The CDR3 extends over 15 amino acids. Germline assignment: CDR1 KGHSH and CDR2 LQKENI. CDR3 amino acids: CASSPRLAERNIQYF. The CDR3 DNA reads TGTGCCAGCTCACCAAGGCTAGCGGAAAGAAACATTCAGTACTTC.